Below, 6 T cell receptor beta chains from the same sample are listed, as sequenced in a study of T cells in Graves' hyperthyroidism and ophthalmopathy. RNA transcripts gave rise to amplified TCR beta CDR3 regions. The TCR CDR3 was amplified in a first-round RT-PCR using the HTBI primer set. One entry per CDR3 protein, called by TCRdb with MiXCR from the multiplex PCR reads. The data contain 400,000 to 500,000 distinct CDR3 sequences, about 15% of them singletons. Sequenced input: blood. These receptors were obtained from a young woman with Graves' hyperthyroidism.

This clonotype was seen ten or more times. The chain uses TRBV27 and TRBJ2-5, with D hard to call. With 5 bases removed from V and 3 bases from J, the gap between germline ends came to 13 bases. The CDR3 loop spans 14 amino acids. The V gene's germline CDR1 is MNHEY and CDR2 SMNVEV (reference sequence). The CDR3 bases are TGTGCCAGCAGTCCGCCCCCGCCAGAAGAGACCCAGTACTTC. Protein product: CASSPPPPEETQYF.

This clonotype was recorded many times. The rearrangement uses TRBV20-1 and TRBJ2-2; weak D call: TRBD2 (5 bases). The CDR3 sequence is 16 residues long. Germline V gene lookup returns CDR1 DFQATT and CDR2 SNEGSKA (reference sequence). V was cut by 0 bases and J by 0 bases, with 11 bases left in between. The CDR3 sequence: CSARDLQRPNTGELFF. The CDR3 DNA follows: TGCAGTGCTAGAGATTTGCAGCGGCCGAACACCGGGGAGCTGTTTTTT.

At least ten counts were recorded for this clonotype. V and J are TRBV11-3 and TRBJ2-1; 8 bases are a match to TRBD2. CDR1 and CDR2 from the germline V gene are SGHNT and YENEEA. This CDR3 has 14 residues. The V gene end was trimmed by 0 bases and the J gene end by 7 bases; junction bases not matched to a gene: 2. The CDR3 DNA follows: TGTGCCAGCAGCTTAGAAAGCGGGAGTAATGAGCAGTTCTTC. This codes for CASSLESGSNEQFF.

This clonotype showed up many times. The CDR3 sequence: CASSYPGRTRDRARQPQHF. The CDR3 coding sequence is TGTGCCAGCAGTTACCCCGGTCGAACCAGAGACAGGGCTAGACAGCCCCAGCATTTT. This chain joins TRBV6-5 and TRBJ1-5; 7 bases are a match to TRBD1. The germline V gene encodes CDR1 MNHEY and CDR2 SVGAGI. This CDR3 has 19 residues. The V segment lost 2 bases and the J segment 7 bases; nucleotides outside the gene matches: 20.

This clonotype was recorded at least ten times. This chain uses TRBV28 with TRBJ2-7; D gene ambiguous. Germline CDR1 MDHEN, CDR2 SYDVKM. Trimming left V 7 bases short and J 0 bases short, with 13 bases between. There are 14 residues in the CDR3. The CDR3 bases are TGTGCCAGCACCGATCGGACGGGCTCCTACGAGCAGTACGTC. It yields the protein CASTDRTGSYEQYV.

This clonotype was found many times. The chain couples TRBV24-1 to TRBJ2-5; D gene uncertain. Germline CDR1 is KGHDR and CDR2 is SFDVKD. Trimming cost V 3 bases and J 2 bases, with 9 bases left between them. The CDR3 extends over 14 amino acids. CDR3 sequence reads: CATSDSTKQETQYF. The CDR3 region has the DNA TGTGCCACCAGTGATAGCACGAAACAAGAGACCCAGTACTTC.